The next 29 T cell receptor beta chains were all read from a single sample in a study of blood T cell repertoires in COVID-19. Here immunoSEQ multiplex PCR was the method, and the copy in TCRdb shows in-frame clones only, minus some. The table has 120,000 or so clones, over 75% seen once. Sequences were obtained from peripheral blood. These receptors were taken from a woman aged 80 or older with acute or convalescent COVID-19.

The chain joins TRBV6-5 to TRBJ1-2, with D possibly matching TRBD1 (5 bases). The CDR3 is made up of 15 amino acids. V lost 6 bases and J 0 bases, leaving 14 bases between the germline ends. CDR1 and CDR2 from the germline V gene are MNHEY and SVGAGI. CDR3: CASRGQGQTNYGYTF. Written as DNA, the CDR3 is TGTGCCAGCAGGGGTCAGGGCCAGACTAACTATGGCTACACCTTC.

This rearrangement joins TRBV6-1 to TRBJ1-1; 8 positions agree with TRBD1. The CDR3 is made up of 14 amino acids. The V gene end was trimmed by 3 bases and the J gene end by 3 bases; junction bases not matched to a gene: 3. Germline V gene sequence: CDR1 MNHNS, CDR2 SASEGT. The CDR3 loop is CASSDRGQDTEAFF. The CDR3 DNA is TGTGCCAGCAGTGACAGGGGGCAGGACACTGAAGCTTTCTTT.

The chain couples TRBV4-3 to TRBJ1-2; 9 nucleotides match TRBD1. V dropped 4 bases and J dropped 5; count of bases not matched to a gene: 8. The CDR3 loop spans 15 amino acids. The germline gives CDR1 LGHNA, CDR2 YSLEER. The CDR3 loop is CASSPAQGAGYGYTF. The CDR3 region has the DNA TGCGCCAGCAGCCCCGCACAGGGGGCTGGTTATGGCTACACCTTC.

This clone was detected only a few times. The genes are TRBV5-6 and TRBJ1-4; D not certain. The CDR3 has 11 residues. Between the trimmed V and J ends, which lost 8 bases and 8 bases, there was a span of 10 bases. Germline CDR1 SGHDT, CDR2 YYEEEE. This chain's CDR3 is CARQHREKLFF. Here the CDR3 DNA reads TGTGCCAGACAACACAGAGAAAAACTGTTTTTT.

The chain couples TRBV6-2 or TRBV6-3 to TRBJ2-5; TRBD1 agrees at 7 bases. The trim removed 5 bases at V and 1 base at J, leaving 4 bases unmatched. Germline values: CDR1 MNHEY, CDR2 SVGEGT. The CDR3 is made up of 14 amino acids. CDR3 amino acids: CASSRGQPQETQYF. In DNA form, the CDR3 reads TGTGCCAGCAGTAGGGGACAGCCCCAAGAGACCCAGTACTTC.

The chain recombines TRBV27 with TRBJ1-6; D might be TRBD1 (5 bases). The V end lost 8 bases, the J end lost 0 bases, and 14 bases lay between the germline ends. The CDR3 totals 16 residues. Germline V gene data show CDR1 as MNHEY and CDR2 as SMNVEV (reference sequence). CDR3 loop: CASSLGGSSYNSPLHF. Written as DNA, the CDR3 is TGTGCCAGCTCCCTTGGGGGGAGCTCCTATAATTCACCCCTCCACTTT.

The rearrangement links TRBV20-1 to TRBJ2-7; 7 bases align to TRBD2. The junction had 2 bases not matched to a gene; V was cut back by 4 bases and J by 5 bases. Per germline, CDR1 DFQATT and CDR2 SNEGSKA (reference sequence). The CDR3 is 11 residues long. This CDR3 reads CSATSGHEQYF. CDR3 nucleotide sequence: TGCAGTGCTACTAGCGGCCACGAGCAGTACTTC.

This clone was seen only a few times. CDR3 sequence: CASGPTGPGGYTF. The CDR3 nucleotides read TGTGCTAGTGGTCCCACAGGGCCGGGCGGCTACACCTTC. V and J are TRBV12-5 and TRBJ1-2; D is possibly TRBD1 (6 bases). The CDR3 covers 13 residues. The V gene lost 5 bases and the J gene lost 8 bases, with 15 bases spanning the gap. Per the germline V gene, CDR1 is LGHNT and CDR2 is FRNRAP.

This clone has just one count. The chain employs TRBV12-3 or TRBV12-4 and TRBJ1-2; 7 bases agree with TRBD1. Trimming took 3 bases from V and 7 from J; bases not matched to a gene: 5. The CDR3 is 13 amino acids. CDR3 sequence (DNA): TGTGCCAGCAGTTTGGGACAGTACCCTGGCTACACCTTC. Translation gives CASSLGQYPGYTF.

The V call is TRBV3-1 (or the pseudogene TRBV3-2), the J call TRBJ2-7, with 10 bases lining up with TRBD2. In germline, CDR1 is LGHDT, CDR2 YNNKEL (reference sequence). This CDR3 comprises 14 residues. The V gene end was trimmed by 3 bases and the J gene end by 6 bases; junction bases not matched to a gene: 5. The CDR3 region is CASSHSGGAPEQYV. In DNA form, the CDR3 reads TGTGCCAGCAGCCACAGCGGGGGGGCCCCCGAGCAGTACGTC.

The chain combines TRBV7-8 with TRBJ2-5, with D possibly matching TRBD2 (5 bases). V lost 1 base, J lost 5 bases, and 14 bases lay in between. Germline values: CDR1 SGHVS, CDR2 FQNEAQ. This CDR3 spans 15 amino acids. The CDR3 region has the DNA TGTGCCAGCAGCTTAGGTCTGGGAGAGGTGGAGACCCAGTACTTC. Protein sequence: CASSLGLGEVETQYF.

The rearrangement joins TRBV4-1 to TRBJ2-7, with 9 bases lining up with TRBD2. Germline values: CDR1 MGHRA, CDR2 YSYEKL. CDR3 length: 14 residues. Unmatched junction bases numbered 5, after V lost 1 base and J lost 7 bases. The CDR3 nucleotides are TGCGCCAGCAGCCAAGGGACTAGCGAGCATGAGCAGTACGTC. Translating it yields CASSQGTSEHEQYV.

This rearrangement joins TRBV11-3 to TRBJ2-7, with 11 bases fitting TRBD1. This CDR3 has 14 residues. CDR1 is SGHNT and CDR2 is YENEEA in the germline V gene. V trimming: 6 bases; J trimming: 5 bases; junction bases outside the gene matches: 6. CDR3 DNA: TGTGCCAGCAGTTCCGGACAGGGGGCAGACGAGCAGTACTTC. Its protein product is CASSSGQGADEQYF.

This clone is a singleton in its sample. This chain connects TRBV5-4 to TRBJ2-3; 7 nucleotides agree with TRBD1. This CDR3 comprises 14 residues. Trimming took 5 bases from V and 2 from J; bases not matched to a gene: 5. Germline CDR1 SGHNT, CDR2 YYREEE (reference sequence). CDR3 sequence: CASSFGQDTDTQYF. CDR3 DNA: TGTGCCAGCAGTTTCGGACAGGACACAGATACGCAGTATTTT.

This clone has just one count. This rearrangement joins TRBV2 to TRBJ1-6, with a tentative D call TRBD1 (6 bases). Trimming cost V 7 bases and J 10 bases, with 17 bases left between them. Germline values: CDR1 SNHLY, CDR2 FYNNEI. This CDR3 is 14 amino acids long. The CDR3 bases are TGTGCCAGCAAGTTTGAGGGGGTTATCTCACCCCTCCACTTT. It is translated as CASKFEGVISPLHF.

The chain's CDR3 is CVTSSSHSTGSNTGELFF. CDR3 bases: TGTGTGACGTCTTCATCCCACTCGACAGGGTCGAACACCGGGGAGCTGTTTTTT. The V and J genes are TRBV19 and TRBJ2-2; 7 bases line up with TRBD1. Germline V gives CDR1 LNHDA, CDR2 SQIVND (reference sequence). The CDR3 covers 18 residues.

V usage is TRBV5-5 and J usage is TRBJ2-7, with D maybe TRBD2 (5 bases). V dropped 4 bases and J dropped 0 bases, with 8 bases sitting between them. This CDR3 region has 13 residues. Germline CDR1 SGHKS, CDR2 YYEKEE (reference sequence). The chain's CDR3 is CASSPGSSYEQYV. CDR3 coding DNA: TGTGCCAGCAGCCCGGGGAGCTCCTACGAGCAGTACGTC.

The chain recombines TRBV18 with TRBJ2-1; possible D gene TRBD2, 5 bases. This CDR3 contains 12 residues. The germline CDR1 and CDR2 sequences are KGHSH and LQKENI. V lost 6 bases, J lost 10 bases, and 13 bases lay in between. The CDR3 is CASSLREQEQFF. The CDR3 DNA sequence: TGTGCCAGCTCCCTCCGGGAACAGGAGCAGTTCTTC.

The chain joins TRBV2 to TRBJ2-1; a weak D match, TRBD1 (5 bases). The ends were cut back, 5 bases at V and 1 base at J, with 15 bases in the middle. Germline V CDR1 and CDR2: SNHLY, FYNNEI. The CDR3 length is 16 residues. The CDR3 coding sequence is TGTGCCAGCAGTCTCCAGGGATTACCGTCCTACAATGAGCAGTTCTTC. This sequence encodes CASSLQGLPSYNEQFF.

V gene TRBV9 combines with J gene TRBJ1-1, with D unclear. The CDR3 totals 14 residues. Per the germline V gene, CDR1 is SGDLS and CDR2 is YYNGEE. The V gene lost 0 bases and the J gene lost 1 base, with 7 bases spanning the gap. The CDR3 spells CASSVVYGNTEAFF. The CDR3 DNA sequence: TGTGCCAGCAGCGTAGTGTACGGGAACACTGAAGCTTTCTTT.

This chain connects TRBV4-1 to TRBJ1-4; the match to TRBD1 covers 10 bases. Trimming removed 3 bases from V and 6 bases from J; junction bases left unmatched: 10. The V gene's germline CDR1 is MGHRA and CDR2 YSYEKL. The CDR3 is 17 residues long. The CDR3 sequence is CASSQGQGMVGDEKLFF. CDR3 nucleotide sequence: TGCGCCAGCAGCCAGGGACAGGGGATGGTAGGGGATGAAAAACTGTTTTTT.

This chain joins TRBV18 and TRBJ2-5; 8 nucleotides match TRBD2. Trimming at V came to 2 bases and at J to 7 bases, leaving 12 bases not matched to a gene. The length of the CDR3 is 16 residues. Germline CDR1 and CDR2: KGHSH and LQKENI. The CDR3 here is CASSPEGTSRTGTQYF. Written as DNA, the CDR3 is TGTGCCAGCTCACCAGAGGGGACTAGTCGGACGGGGACCCAGTACTTC.

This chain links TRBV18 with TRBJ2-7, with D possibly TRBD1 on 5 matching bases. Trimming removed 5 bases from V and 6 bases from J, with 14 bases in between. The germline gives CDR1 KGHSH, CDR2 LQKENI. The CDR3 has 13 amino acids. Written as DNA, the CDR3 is TGTGCCAGCTCAACAGACAGAGCAACCGAGCAGTACGTC. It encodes CASSTDRATEQYV.

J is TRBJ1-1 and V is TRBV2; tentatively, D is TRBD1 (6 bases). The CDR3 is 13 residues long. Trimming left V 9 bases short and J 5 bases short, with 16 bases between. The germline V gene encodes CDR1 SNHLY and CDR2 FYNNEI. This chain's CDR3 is CASVTGTRTEAFF. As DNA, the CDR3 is TGTGCCAGTGTCACAGGGACCCGGACTGAAGCTTTCTTT.

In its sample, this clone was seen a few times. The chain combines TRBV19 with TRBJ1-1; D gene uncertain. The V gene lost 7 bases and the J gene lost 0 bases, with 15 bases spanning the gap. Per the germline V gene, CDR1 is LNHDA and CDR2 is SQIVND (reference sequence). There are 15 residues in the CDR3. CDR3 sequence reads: CASISQPNMNTEAFF. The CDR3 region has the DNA TGTGCCAGTATCTCACAGCCAAACATGAACACTGAAGCTTTCTTT.

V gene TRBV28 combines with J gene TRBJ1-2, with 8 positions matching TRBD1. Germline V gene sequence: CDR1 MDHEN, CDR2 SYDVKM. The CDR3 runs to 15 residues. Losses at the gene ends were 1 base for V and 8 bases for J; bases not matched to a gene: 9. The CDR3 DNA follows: TGTGCCAGCAGTTTATTCGAAGGACAGGGAAGCGGCTACACCTTC. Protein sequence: CASSLFEGQGSGYTF.

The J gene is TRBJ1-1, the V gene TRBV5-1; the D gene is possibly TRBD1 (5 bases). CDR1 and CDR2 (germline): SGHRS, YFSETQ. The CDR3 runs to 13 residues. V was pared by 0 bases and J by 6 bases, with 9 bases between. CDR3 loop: CASSLAGHSEAFF. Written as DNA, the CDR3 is TGCGCCAGCAGCTTGGCCGGACACTCTGAAGCTTTCTTT.

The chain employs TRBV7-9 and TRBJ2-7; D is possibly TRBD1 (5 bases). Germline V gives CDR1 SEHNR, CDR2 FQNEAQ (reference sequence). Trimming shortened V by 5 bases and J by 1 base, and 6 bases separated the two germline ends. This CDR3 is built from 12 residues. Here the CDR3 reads CASSAGSYEQYF. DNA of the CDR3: TGTGCCAGCAGCGCAGGGTCCTACGAGCAGTACTTC.

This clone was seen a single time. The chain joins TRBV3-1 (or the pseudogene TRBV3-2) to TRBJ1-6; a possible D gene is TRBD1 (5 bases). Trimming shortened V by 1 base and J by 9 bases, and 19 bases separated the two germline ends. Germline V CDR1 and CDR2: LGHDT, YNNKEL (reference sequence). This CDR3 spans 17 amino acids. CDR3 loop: CASSQAHLRGSSSPLHF. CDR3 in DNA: TGTGCCAGCAGCCAAGCCCATCTAAGGGGATCGTCTTCACCCCTCCACTTT.